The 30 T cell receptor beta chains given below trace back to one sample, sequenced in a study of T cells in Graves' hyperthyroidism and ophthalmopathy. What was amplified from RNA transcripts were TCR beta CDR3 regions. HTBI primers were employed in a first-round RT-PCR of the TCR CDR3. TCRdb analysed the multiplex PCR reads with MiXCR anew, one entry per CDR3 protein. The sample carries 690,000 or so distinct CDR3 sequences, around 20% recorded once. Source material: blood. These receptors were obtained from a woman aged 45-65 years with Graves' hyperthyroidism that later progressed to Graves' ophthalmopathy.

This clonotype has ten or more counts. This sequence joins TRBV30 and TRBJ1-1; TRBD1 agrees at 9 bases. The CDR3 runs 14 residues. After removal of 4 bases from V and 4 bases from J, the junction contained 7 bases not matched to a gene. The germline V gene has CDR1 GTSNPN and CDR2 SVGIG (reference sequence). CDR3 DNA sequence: TGTGCCTGGACCATACTGACAGGGGGCACTGAAGCTTTCTTT. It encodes CAWTILTGGTEAFF.

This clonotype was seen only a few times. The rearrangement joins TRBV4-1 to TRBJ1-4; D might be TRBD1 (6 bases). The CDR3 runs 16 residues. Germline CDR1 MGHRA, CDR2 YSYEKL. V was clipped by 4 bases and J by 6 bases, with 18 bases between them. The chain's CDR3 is CASSPGTRIRDEKLFF. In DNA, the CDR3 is TGCGCCAGCAGCCCAGGGACACGGATTAGAGATGAAAAACTGTTTTTT.

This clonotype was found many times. The CDR3: CASSTATGANYGYTF. DNA of the CDR3: TGTGCCAGCAGTACCGCGACAGGGGCCAACTATGGCTACACCTTC. This chain connects TRBV6-1 to TRBJ1-2; 8 nucleotides line up with TRBD1. The trim removed 5 bases at V and 2 bases at J, leaving 7 bases unmatched. In germline, CDR1 is MNHNS, CDR2 SASEGT. CDR3 size: 15 residues.

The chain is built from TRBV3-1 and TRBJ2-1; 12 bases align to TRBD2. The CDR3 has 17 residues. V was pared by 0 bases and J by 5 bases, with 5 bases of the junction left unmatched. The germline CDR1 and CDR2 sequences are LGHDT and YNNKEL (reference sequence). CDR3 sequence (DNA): TGTGCCAGCAGCCAAGAGCCACTAGCGGGAGGCGACAATGAGCAGTTCTTC. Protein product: CASSQEPLAGGDNEQFF.

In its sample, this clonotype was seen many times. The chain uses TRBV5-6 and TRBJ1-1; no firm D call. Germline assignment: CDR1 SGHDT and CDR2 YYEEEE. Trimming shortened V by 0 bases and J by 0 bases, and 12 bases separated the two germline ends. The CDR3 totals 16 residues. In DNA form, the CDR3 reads TGTGCCAGCAGCTTGGCGAGACGGGCCATGAACACTGAAGCTTTCTTT. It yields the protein CASSLARRAMNTEAFF.

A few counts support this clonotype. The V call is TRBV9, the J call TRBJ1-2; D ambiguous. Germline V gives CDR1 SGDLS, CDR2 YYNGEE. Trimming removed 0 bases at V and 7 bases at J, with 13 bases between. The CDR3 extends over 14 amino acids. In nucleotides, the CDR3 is TGTGCCAGCAGCGTAGACCTCTTCCCTGGTGGCTACACCTTC. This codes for CASSVDLFPGGYTF.

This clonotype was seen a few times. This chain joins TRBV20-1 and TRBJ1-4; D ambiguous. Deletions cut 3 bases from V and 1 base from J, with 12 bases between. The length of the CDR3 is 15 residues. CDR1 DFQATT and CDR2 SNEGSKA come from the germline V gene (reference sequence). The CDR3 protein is CSASLGMGTNEKLFF. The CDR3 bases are TGCAGTGCTAGTCTGGGTATGGGAACTAATGAAAAACTGTTTTTT.

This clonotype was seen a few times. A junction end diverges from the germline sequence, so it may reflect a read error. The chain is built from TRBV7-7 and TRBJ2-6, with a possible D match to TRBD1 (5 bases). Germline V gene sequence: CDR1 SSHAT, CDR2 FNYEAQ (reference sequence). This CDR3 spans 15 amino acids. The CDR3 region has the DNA TGTGCTAGCAGTCCACAGGCGACCGGGGCCAACGTCCTGACTTTC. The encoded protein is CASSPQATGANVLTF.

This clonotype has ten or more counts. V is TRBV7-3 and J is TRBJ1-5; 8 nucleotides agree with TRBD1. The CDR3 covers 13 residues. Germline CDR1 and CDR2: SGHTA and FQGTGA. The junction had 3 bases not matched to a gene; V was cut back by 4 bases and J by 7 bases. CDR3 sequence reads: CASSSQGGQPQHF. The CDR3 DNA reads TGTGCCAGCAGCTCACAGGGGGGCCAGCCCCAGCATTTT. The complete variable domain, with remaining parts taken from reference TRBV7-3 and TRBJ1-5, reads GAGVSQTPSNKVTEKGKYVELRCDPISGHTALYWYRQSLGQGPEFLIYFQGTGAADDSGLPNDRFFAVRPEGSVSTLKIQRTERGDSAVYLCASSSQGGQPQHFGDGTRLSIL.

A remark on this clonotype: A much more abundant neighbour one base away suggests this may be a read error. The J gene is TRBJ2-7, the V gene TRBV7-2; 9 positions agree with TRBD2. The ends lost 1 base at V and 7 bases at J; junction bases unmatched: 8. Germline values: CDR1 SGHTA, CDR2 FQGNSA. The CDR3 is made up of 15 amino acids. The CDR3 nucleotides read TGTGCCAGCAGCTTAGGGCGGGGGGGCCTGAGGGAGCAGTACTTC. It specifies CASSLGRGGLREQYF.

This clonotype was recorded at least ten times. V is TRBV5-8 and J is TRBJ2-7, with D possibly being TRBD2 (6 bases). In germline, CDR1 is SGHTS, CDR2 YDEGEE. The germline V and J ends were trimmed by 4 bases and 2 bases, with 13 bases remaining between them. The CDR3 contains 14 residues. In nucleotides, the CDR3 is TGTGCCAGCAGCCCTGGCGGGACCACCTACGAGCAGTACTTC. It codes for CASSPGGTTYEQYF.

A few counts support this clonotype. The CDR3 here is CSATGRRLSSYEQYF. In nucleotides, the CDR3 is TGCAGCGCCACGGGCAGGCGACTAAGCTCCTACGAGCAGTACTTC. V usage is TRBV29-1 and J usage is TRBJ2-7, with D possibly TRBD2 on 5 matching bases. The CDR3 is 15 residues long. From germline, CDR1 is SQVTM and CDR2 ANQGSEA. The ends were cut back, 7 bases at V and 0 bases at J, with 19 bases in the middle.

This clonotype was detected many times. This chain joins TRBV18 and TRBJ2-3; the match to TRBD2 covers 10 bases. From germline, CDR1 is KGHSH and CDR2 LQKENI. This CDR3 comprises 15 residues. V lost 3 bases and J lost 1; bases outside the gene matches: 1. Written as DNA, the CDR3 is TGTGCCAGCTCACCTAGCGGGGGGCGCACAGATACGCAGTATTTT. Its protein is CASSPSGGRTDTQYF.

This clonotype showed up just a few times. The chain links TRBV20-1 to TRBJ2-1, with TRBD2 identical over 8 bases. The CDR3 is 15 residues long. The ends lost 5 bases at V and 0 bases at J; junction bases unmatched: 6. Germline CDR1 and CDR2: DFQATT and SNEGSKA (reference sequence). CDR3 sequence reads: CSAPLAVSSYNEQFF. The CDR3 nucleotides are TGCAGTGCTCCACTAGCGGTTAGCTCCTACAATGAGCAGTTCTTC.

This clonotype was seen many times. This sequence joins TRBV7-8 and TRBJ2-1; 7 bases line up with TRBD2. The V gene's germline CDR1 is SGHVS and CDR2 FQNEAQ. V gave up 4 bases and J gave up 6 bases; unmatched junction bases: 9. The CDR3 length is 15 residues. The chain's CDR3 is CASSWGGAGLNEQFF. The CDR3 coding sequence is TGTGCCAGCAGCTGGGGGGGAGCGGGACTCAATGAGCAGTTCTTC.

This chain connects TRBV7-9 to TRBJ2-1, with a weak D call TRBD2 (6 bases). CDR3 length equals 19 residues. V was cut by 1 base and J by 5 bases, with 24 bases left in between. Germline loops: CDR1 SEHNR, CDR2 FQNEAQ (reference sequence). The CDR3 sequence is CASSLVWVVSRDPHNEQFF. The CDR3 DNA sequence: TGTGCCAGCAGCTTAGTTTGGGTTGTGTCGCGGGACCCTCACAATGAGCAGTTCTTC.

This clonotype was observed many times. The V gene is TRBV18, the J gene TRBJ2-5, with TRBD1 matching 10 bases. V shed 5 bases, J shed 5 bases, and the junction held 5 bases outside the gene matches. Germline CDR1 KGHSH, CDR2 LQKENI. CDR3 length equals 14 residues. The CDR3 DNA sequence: TGTGCCAGCTCAGACAGGGGGCTGCGGGAGACCCAGTACTTC. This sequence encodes CASSDRGLRETQYF.

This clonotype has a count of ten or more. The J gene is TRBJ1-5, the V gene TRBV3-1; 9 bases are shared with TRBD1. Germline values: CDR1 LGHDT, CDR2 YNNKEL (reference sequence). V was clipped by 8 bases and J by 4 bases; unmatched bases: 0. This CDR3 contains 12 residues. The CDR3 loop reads CASGTGNQPQHF. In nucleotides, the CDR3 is TGTGCCAGCGGGACAGGGAATCAGCCCCAGCATTTT.

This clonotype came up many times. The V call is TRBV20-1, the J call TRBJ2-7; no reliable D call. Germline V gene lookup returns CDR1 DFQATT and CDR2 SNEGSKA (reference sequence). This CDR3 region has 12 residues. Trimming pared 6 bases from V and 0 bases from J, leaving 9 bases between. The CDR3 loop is CSALPSSYEQYF. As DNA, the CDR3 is TGCAGTGCCCTACCTTCCTCCTACGAGCAGTACTTC.

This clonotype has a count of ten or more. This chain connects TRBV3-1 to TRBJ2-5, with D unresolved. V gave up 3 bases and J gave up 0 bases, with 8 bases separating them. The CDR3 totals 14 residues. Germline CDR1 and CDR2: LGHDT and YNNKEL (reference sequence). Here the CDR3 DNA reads TGTGCCAGCAGCCAGGTCGGGTACCAAGAGACCCAGTACTTC. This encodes CASSQVGYQETQYF.

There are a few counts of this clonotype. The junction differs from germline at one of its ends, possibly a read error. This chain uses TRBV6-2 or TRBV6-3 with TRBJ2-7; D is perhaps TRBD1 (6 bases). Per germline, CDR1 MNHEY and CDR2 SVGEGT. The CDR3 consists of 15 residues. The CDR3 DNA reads TGTGTCAGCAGTTACTCAGGACAGTTAACCTACGAGCAGTACTTC. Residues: CVSSYSGQLTYEQYF.

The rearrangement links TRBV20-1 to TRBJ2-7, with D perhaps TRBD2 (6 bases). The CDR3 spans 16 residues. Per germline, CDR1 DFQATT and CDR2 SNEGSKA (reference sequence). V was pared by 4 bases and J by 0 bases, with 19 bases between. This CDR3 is CSATPKERASSYEQYF. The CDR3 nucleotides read TGCAGTGCTACACCCAAGGAGCGGGCCTCCTCCTACGAGCAGTACTTC.

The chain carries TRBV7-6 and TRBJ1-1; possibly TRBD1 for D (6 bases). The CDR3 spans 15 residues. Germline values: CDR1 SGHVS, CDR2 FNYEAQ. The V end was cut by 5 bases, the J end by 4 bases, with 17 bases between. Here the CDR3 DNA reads TGTGCCAGCAGCCCCGGAGGGGGGTTGGTCACTGAAGCTTTCTTT. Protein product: CASSPGGGLVTEAFF.

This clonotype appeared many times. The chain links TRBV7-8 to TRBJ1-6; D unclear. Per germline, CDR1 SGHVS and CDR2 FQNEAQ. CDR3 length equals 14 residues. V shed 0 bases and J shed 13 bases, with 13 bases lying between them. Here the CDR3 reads CASSLARAESPLHF. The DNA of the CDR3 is TGTGCCAGCAGCTTAGCTCGGGCCGAATCCCCCCTCCACTTT.

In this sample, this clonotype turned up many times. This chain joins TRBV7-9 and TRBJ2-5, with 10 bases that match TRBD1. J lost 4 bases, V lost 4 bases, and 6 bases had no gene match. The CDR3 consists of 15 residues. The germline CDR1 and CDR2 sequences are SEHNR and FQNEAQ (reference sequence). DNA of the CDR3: TGTGCCAGCAGCTCCGGGACAGGGGCCCCAGAGACCCAGTACTTC. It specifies CASSSGTGAPETQYF.

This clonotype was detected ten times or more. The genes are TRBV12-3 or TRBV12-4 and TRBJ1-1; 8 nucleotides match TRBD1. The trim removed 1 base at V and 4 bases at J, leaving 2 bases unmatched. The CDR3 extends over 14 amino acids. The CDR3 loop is CASSLGTGSTEAFF. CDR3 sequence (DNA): TGTGCCAGCAGTTTAGGGACAGGGTCCACTGAAGCTTTCTTT.

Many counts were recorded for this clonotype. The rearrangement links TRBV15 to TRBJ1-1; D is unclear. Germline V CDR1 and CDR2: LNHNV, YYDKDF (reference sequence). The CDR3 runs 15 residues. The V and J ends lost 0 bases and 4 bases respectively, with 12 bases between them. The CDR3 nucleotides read TGTGCCACCAGCAGAGATCGGACCGCGGGCACTGAAGCTTTCTTT. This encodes CATSRDRTAGTEAFF.

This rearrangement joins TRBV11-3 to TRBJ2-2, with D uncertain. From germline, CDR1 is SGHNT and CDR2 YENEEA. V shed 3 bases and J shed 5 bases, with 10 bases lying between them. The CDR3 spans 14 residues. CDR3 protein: CASSLVPSTGELFF. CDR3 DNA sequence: TGTGCCAGCAGCTTGGTCCCCTCAACCGGGGAGCTGTTTTTT.

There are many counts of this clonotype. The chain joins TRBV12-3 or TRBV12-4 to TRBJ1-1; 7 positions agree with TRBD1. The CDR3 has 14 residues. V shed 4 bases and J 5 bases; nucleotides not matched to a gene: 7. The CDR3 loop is CASSSGGGRTEAFF. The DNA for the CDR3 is TGTGCCAGCAGTTCGGGAGGGGGCAGGACTGAAGCTTTCTTT.

CDR3 nucleotides: TGCAGTGCTTCCCGGGACATAGGCACTGAAGCTTTCTTT. Its protein is CSASRDIGTEAFF. V is TRBV20-1 and J is TRBJ1-1; possibly TRBD1 for D (6 bases). Per germline, CDR1 DFQATT and CDR2 SNEGSKA (reference sequence). This CDR3 region has 13 residues. The V gene lost 5 bases and the J gene lost 4 bases, with 14 bases spanning the gap.